This passage covers 15 T cell receptor beta chains from one sample sequenced in a study of blood T cell repertoires in COVID-19. Libraries were prepared by immunoSEQ multiplex PCR; TCRdb keeps only in-frame clonotypes and omits some of them. Here the sample spans over 85,000 clones, about 90% being singletons. Material for sequencing was peripheral blood. These receptors all stem from a woman in her 70s with acute or convalescent COVID-19.

CDR3 bases: TGTGCCTGGAGTCGGGACAGGGGGCGTCAGCCCCAGCATTTT. This encodes CAWSRDRGRQPQHF. The rearrangement joins TRBV30 to TRBJ1-5, with TRBD1 identical over 12 bases. The ends lost 2 bases at V and 6 bases at J; junction bases unmatched: 2. Germline V gene lookup returns CDR1 GTSNPN and CDR2 SVGIG (reference sequence). The CDR3 totals 14 residues. Variable domain in full (rest from reference TRBV30 and TRBJ1-5): SQTIHQWPATLVQPVGSPLSLECTVEGTSNPNLYWYRQAAGRGLQLLFYSVGIGQISSEVPQNLSASRPQDRQFILSSKKLLLSDSGFYLCAWSRDRGRQPQHFGDGTRLSIL.

The chain joins TRBV5-1 to TRBJ2-3, with 8 bases fitting TRBD2. Germline V gene lookup returns CDR1 SGHRS and CDR2 YFSETQ. The V segment lost 5 bases and the J segment 3 bases; nucleotides outside the gene matches: 5. The CDR3 has 14 amino acids. The CDR3 DNA reads as TGCGCCAGCAGGTTAGCGGGATCAACAGATACGCAGTATTTT. Translating gives CASRLAGSTDTQYF.

The J gene is TRBJ2-2, the V gene TRBV5-1; 9 bases map to TRBD1. The CDR3 runs 15 residues. Per germline, CDR1 SGHRS and CDR2 YFSETQ. Trimming cost V 3 bases and J 6 bases; bases outside gene matches: 6. In DNA form, the CDR3 reads TGCGCCAGCAGCTCGGACAGGGGTGAGCCCGGGGAGCTGTTTTTT. This translates into CASSSDRGEPGELFF.

This clone was recorded once. The V and J genes are TRBV5-1 and TRBJ1-3; D may be TRBD1 (6 bases). The CDR3 covers 17 residues. Per the germline V gene, CDR1 is SGHRS and CDR2 is YFSETQ. Trimming took off 0 bases at V and 1 base at J, with 14 bases between the two ends. CDR3: CASSLEGVLGSGNTIYF. CDR3 nucleotide sequence: TGCGCCAGCAGCTTGGAGGGGGTACTGGGGTCTGGAAACACCATATATTTT.

This clone was detected once. V and J are TRBV28 and TRBJ1-1, with D perhaps matching TRBD1 (5 bases). The CDR3 spans 13 residues. Trimming pared 7 bases from V and 3 bases from J, leaving 12 bases between. CDR1 is MDHEN, CDR2 SYDVKM, per germline. Written as DNA, the CDR3 is TGTGCCAGCACCCGAGACAGATACACTGAAGCTTTCTTT. Its translation is CASTRDRYTEAFF. The variable domain in full, with the rest retrieved from reference TRBV28 and TRBJ1-1, is DVKVTQSSRYLVKRTGEKVFLECVQDMDHENMFWYRQDPGLGLRLIYFSYDVKMKEKGDIPEGYSVSREKKERFSLILESASTNQTSMYLCASTRDRYTEAFFGQGTRLTVV.

The chain joins TRBV10-1 to TRBJ2-7; tentative D call: TRBD1 (7 bases). The V end lost 3 bases, the J end lost 7 bases, and 10 bases lay between the germline ends. CDR1 and CDR2 from the germline V gene are WNHNN and SYGVQD (reference sequence). The CDR3 is 12 amino acids. The DNA of the CDR3 is TGCGCCAGCAGTGACCAGGGGGGTGAGCAGTACTTC. Its protein is CASSDQGGEQYF.

The rearrangement links TRBV4-1 to TRBJ1-4, with 9 bases aligning to TRBD1. The germline gives CDR1 MGHRA, CDR2 YSYEKL. This CDR3 is 17 amino acids long. V dropped 4 bases and J dropped 0; count of bases not matched to a gene: 6. The CDR3 bases are TGCGCCAGCAGCCGCGCCGGGACAGGGACAACTAATGAAAAACTGTTTTTT. Residues: CASSRAGTGTTNEKLFF.

The chain couples TRBV27 to TRBJ2-1; 10 bases align to TRBD2. With V trimmed by 2 bases and J by 4 bases, 5 bases remained unmatched. The CDR3 runs 16 residues. Germline values: CDR1 MNHEY, CDR2 SMNVEV (reference sequence). The CDR3 nucleotides read TGTGCCAGCAGTTTACTAACTAGCGGGACATACAATGAGCAGTTCTTC. Its protein product is CASSLLTSGTYNEQFF.

The chain employs TRBV27 and TRBJ2-5; 9 positions match TRBD2. J was trimmed by 2 bases and V by 5 bases; bases with no gene match: 6. The germline V gene has CDR1 MNHEY and CDR2 SMNVEV (reference sequence). The CDR3 runs to 15 residues. This chain's CDR3 is CASSKSGRLQETQYF. Here the CDR3 DNA reads TGTGCCAGCAGTAAAAGCGGGAGGTTACAAGAGACCCAGTACTTC.

The rearrangement joins TRBV11-2 to TRBJ2-1, with a tentative D call TRBD2 (6 bases). Trimming left V 8 bases short and J 8 bases short, with 16 bases between. Germline-derived CDR1 and CDR2 are SGHAT and FQNNGV. The CDR3 sequence is 13 residues long. DNA of the CDR3: TGTGCCAGCTCGGACGGGAGTTCGGATGAGCAGTTCTTC. It codes for CASSDGSSDEQFF. The whole variable domain, remainder taken from reference TRBV11-2 and TRBJ2-1, is EAGVAQSPRYKIIEKRQSVAFWCNPISGHATLYWYQQILGQGPKLLIQFQNNGVVDDSQLPKDRFSAERLKGVDSTLKIQPAKLEDSAVYLCASSDGSSDEQFFGPGTRLTVL.

The rearrangement joins TRBV5-1 to TRBJ2-5; 12 bases match TRBD2. Germline V gives CDR1 SGHRS, CDR2 YFSETQ. The CDR3 has 17 amino acids. V dropped 0 bases and J dropped 5; count of bases not matched to a gene: 8. CDR3 nucleotides: TGCGCCAGCAGCTTGGCGTCACTAGCGGGAGGAGGGGAGACCCAGTACTTC. This sequence encodes CASSLASLAGGGETQYF.

This rearrangement joins TRBV6-5 to TRBJ2-7; D possibly corresponds to TRBD1 (6 bases). CDR3 length equals 15 residues. CDR1 and CDR2 from the germline V gene are MNHEY and SVGAGI. The germline V and J ends were trimmed by 6 bases and 4 bases, with 19 bases remaining between them. CDR3 nucleotide sequence: TGTGCCAGCAGACGTTCGAGTTTAGGACAGTACGAGCAGTACTTC. This gives the protein CASRRSSLGQYEQYF.

With regard to this clone: One junction end does not reproduce the germline sequence, and a read error may be involved. The J gene is TRBJ1-5, the V gene TRBV7-7; the D is unclear. Germline loops: CDR1 SSHAT, CDR2 FNYEAQ (reference sequence). The CDR3 totals 17 residues. CDR3 DNA sequence: TGTGCTAGCAGCTTAGGTTTAAACGGTTTAAGCAATCAGCCCCAGCATTTT. Protein sequence: CASSLGLNGLSNQPQHF.

This chain connects TRBV6-5 to TRBJ2-7, with a possible D match to TRBD1 (6 bases). The V gene's germline CDR1 is MNHEY and CDR2 SVGAGI. With 8 bases removed from V and 5 bases from J, the gap between germline ends came to 13 bases. CDR3 length equals 12 residues. This chain's CDR3 is CASPWTVNEQYF. In DNA, the CDR3 is TGTGCCAGCCCGTGGACAGTCAACGAGCAGTACTTC.

J is TRBJ2-1 and V is TRBV5-1; tentative D call: TRBD2 (5 bases). Germline lookup yields CDR1 SGHRS and CDR2 YFSETQ. The CDR3 is 14 amino acids. Trimming removed 4 bases at V and 10 bases at J, with 18 bases between. CDR3 sequence reads: CASSLLEPRVEQFF. Here the CDR3 DNA reads TGCGCCAGCAGCCTATTGGAGCCGAGGGTCGAGCAGTTCTTC. Together with reference TRBV5-1 and TRBJ2-1, the CDR3 gives the full variable domain: KAGVTQTPRYLIKTRGQQVTLSCSPISGHRSVSWYQQTPGQGLQFLFEYFSETQRNKGNFPGRFSGRQFSNSRSEMNVSTLELGDSALYLCASSLLEPRVEQFFGPGTRLTVL.